This TCR beta chain was recorded in a study of T cells in tuberculosis. General observations from the study: Low-affinity CD1B-GMM tetramer-binding T cells may have been missed.

Thawed, overnight-rested PBMC were stained with GMM-loaded CD1B tetramer, viability dye and anti-CD3, then sorted. The lipid loaded on the CD1B tetramers was C32 glucose monomycolate from Rhodococcus equi. Before cryopreservation, the sorted PBMC lost their CD14-expressing monocytes. From germline, CDR1 is MNHEY and CDR2 SMNVEV (reference sequence). The CDR3 totals 13 residues. V was pared by 6 bases and J by 4 bases, with 13 bases between. Sequencing of TCR-alpha and TCR-beta chains was unpaired. Assay: immunoSEQ multiplex PCR; the TCRdb copy retains only in-frame clones and omits some. This repertoire shows 55,000 to 60,000 clones, approximately 86% found once; its top ten account for roughly a fifth.

The specimen was CD1b-GMM tetramer-negative cells sorted from PBMCs. The sequence came from an adult woman with latent tuberculosis. The chain carries TRBV27 and TRBJ2-7, with a weak D call TRBD1 (5 bases). The CDR3 is CASSPGPPYEQYF. The CDR3 DNA reads TGTGCCAGCAGCCCAGGGCCCCCATACGAGCAGTACTTC.